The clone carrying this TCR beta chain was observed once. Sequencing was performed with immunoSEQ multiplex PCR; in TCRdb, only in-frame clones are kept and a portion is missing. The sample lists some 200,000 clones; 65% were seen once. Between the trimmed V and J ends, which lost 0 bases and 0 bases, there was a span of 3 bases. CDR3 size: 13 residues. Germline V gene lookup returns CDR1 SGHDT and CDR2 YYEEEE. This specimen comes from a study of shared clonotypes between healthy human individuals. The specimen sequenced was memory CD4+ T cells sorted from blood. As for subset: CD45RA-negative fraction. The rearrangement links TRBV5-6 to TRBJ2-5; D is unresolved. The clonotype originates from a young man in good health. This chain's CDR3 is CASSLVDQETQYF. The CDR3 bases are TGTGCCAGCAGCTTGGTAGACCAAGAGACCCAGTACTTC.